Listed here are 16 T cell receptor beta chains from one sample, sequenced in a study of T cell clonality in common variable immunodeficiency. The data were produced by immunoSEQ multiplex PCR, yet TCRdb's version contains in-frame clones alone and is incomplete. The sample includes more than 30,000 clones, none of them occurring once. The sample was peripheral blood mononuclear cells. The source is a person aged 18-70 years in good health.

This clone was seen more than once but under ten times. The read halts 3 residues ahead of the CDR3 end, with the missing end drawn from the germline J gene. The chain recombines TRBV19 with TRBJ2-3, with 12 bases matching TRBD2. Germline assignment: CDR1 LNHDA and CDR2 SQIVND (reference sequence). The CDR3 length is 17 residues. Losses at the gene ends were 6 bases for V and 7 bases for J; bases not matched to a gene: 14. The CDR3 loop reads CASSDPRTSGMANTQYF. CDR3 DNA, as far as it was read: TGTGCCAGTAGCGACCCAAGGACTAGCGGGATGGCAAATACG.

The sample holds many counts of this clone. The read finishes 3 residues shy of the CDR3 end, and the germline J gene is used to complete it. The J gene is TRBJ2-7, the V gene TRBV20-1; TRBD2 aligns across 9 bases. The CDR3 runs to 17 residues. Germline CDR1 and CDR2: DFQATT and SNEGSKA (reference sequence). The junction had 11 bases not matched to a gene; V was cut back by 0 bases and J by 2 bases. CDR3 DNA, as far as it was read: TGCAGTGCTAGAGATTGGAGTAGCGGGGGCGACCCCTACGAG. It encodes CSARDWSSGGDPYE. The CDR3 reads in full as CSARDWSSGGDPYEQYF.

This clone was seen many times. The read comes to an end 3 residues before the CDR3 does, leaving the germline J gene to fill in the end. The chain joins TRBV13 to TRBJ1-2; D is ambiguous. Germline-derived CDR1 and CDR2 are PRHDT and FYEKMQ (reference sequence). The CDR3 consists of 15 residues. V lost 2 bases to trimming and J lost 3 bases, with 13 bases between them. The CDR3 loop is CASSLREKKDYGYTF. The sequenced CDR3 bases are TGTGCCAGCAGCTTAAGAGAAAAGAAGGACTATGGC.

This clone appeared many times. The read terminates 3 residues ahead of where the CDR3 ends, so the germline J gene completes it. The rearrangement uses TRBV20-1 and TRBJ1-2; 10 positions match TRBD1. This CDR3 is built from 17 residues. Germline trimming cut 6 bases from V and 0 bases from J; bases unmatched to any gene: 13. From germline, CDR1 is DFQATT and CDR2 SNEGSKA (reference sequence). The sequenced part of the CDR3 DNA is TGCAGTGCCTATTTCGGGACAGGGGCTTTGGCTAACTATGGC. It yields the protein CSAYFGTGALANYG. The whole CDR3 sequence is CSAYFGTGALANYGYTF.

This clone was counted at least ten times. The read ends 3 residues shy of where the CDR3 ends; the end is completed using the germline J gene. The chain uses TRBV19 and TRBJ1-4; D possibly corresponds to TRBD1 (6 bases). Germline values: CDR1 LNHDA, CDR2 SQIVND (reference sequence). The CDR3 covers 18 residues. The ends were cut back, 6 bases at V and 0 bases at J, with 20 bases in the middle. The CDR3 bases that were read are TGTGCCAGTAGCCCGGGACACCTCGTCGGGGCAACTAATGAAAAA. Its protein is CASSPGHLVGATNEK. The complete CDR3 protein is CASSPGHLVGATNEKLFF.

This clone appeared many times. The sequenced part of the CDR3 DNA is TGCAGTGCTAGTGGGCGGGAGCACTACAATGAG. Encoded protein: CSASGREHYNE. The full CDR3 reads CSASGREHYNEQFF. The J gene is TRBJ2-1, the V gene TRBV20-1; 7 nucleotides align to TRBD2. The DNA ends 3 residues before the CDR3 does, and the rest of the CDR3 is filled in from the germline J gene. The J segment lost 3 bases and the V segment lost 3 bases, leaving 5 bases of the junction unmatched. Per the germline V gene, CDR1 is DFQATT and CDR2 is SNEGSKA (reference sequence). The CDR3 has 14 residues.

At least ten counts were recorded for this clone. The read terminates 3 residues before the CDR3 end, so the remaining end is supplied by the germline J gene. The chain employs TRBV4-2 and TRBJ2-3; 12 bases agree with TRBD2. Germline trimming cut 1 base from V and 2 bases from J; bases unmatched to any gene: 10. Germline V gene data show CDR1 as LGHNA and CDR2 as YNFKEQ. The CDR3 has 19 amino acids. The CDR3 loop is CASSQGTSGRFGFTDTQYF. CDR3 bases read: TGTGCCAGCAGCCAAGGTACTAGCGGGAGGTTCGGTTTCACAGATACG.

This clone has at least ten counts. The CDR3 bases that were read are TGCAGTGTTAGTGAGACAGGGATGAACACTGAA. Protein: CSVSETGMNTE. The entire CDR3 protein is CSVSETGMNTEAFF. The chain recombines TRBV20-1 with TRBJ1-1, with TRBD1 identical over 7 bases. The observed sequence ends 3 residues before the CDR3 terminus, with the missing tail filled in from the germline J gene. CDR1 and CDR2 from the germline V gene are DFQATT and SNEGSKA (reference sequence). The CDR3 loop spans 14 amino acids. Trimming took 7 bases from V and 0 from J; bases not matched to a gene: 8.

This clone occurred many times. Read coverage stops 3 residues before the CDR3 terminus; the germline J gene supplies the remainder. The gene calls are TRBV12-3 or TRBV12-4 and TRBJ1-6; 9 bases map to TRBD1. This CDR3 has 14 residues. Unmatched junction bases numbered 3, after V lost 5 bases and J lost 7 bases. CDR3 loop: CASSPGQGNSPLHF. The DNA read from the CDR3 is TGTGCCAGCAGTCCGGGACAGGGCAATTCACCC.

There are many counts of this clone. The read gets to within 3 residues of the CDR3 end, and the germline J gene fills in the rest. The chain carries TRBV19 and TRBJ1-1; D is ambiguous. Germline-derived CDR1 and CDR2 are LNHDA and SQIVND (reference sequence). V lost 6 bases and J lost 2, with 10 bases in between. The CDR3 is 13 amino acids. The CDR3 DNA, read in part, is TGTGCCAGTAGATCAGGCAGAAACACTGAA. This encodes CASRSGRNTE. The whole CDR3 is CASRSGRNTEAFF.

Ten or more counts support this clone. The DNA ends 3 residues before the CDR3 does, and the rest of the CDR3 is filled in from the germline J gene. The chain combines TRBV10-3 with TRBJ2-7, with D possibly being TRBD1 (5 bases). Germline V gene data show CDR1 as ENHRY and CDR2 as SYGVKD. The length of the CDR3 is 12 residues. V lost 4 bases, J lost 2 bases, and 6 bases lay in between. The DNA read from the CDR3 is TGTGCCATCAGTGGACAGACCTACGAG. Translating it yields CAISGQTYE. The whole CDR3 is CAISGQTYEQYF.

This clone was counted ten times or more. The read gets to within 3 residues of the CDR3 end, and the germline J gene fills in the rest. The chain joins TRBV4-2 to TRBJ1-3, with 7 bases identical to TRBD1. Looked up from germline, CDR1 is LGHNA and CDR2 is YNFKEQ. Trimming at V came to 0 bases and at J to 4 bases, leaving 6 bases not matched to a gene. CDR3 length: 16 residues. The CDR3 is CASSQDRGQRGNTIYF. CDR3 bases read: TGTGCCAGCAGCCAAGACCGGGGACAGAGAGGAAACACC.

This clone was seen repeatedly, ten times or more. The read terminates 3 residues ahead of where the CDR3 ends, so the germline J gene completes it. V gene TRBV19 combines with J gene TRBJ1-2; maybe TRBD1 (5 bases). Deletions cut 6 bases from V and 6 bases from J, with 17 bases between. Per the germline V gene, CDR1 is LNHDA and CDR2 is SQIVND (reference sequence). CDR3 length: 14 amino acids. This CDR3 reads CASRAIGQKNGYTF. The covered CDR3 bases are TGTGCCAGTAGGGCGATTGGACAAAAGAATGGC.

This clone has ten or more counts. The covered CDR3 bases are TGCGCCAGCAGCCCAGGACTAGCGGGCTCCTCCTACGAG. Translated, it gives CASSPGLAGSSYE. The whole CDR3 protein is CASSPGLAGSSYEQYF. The chain joins TRBV5-1 to TRBJ2-7, with 11 bases identical to TRBD2. From the germline J gene comes the end of the CDR3, since the read stops 3 residues before it. Unmatched junction bases numbered 6, after V lost 4 bases and J lost 0 bases. CDR3 size: 16 residues. Germline V gene data show CDR1 as SGHRS and CDR2 as YFSETQ.

This clone occurred many times. The junction departs from the called germline gene at one end, perhaps through a read error. The read terminates 3 residues before the CDR3 end, so the remaining end is supplied by the germline J gene. This chain joins TRBV20-1 and TRBJ2-7; 7 nucleotides agree with TRBD1. Germline CDR1 and CDR2: DFQATT and SNEGSKA (reference sequence). The CDR3 is 13 amino acids. CDR3 sequence: CSAKGQVSDEQYF. CDR3 bases read: TGCAGTGCAAAAGGACAGGTCTCCGACGAG.

This clone was seen at least ten times. Coverage ceases 3 residues before the CDR3 finishes, and the germline J gene fills in the end. Other nucleotide sequences from this sample produce the same CDR3. This chain links TRBV5-1 with TRBJ1-1; D possibly corresponds to TRBD1 (5 bases). The germline gives CDR1 SGHRS, CDR2 YFSETQ. Trimming took 4 bases from V and 5 from J, leaving 12 bases between them. The CDR3 loop spans 13 amino acids. The DNA read from the CDR3 is TGCGCCAGCAGCCTGGGGCAAAGGACTGAA. Amino acid sequence: CASSLGQRTE. The whole CDR3 protein is CASSLGQRTEAFF.